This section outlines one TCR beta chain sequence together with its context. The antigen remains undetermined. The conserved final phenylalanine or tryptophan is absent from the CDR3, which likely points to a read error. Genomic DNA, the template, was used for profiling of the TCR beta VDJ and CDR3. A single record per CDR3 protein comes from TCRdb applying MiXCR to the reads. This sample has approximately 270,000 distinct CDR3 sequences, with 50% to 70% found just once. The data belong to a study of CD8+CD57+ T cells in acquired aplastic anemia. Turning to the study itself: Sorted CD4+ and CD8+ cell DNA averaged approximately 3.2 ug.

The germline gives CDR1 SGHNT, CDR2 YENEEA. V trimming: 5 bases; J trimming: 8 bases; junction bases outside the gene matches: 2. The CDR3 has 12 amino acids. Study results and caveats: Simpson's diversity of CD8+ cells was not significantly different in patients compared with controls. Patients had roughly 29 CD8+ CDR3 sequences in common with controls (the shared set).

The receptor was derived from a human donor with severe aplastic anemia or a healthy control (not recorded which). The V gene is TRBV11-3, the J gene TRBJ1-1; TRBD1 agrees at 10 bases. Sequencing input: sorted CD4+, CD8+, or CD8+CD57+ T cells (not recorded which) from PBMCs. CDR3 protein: CASSRDRGEAFC. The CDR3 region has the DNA TGTGCCAGCAGCCGGGACAGGGGAGAAGCTTTCTGT.